The 18 T cell receptor beta chains presented below share a single source sample, sequenced in a study of blood T cell repertoires in COVID-19. Some clones are missing from TCRdb's copy, which holds only in-frame ones; the method was immunoSEQ multiplex PCR. The table records some 93,000 clones, around 86% of them present only once. The material sequenced was peripheral blood. The receptors come from a man in his 60s with acute or convalescent COVID-19.

The V and J genes are TRBV6-1 and TRBJ2-2; TRBD1 matches at 8 bases. Germline V CDR1 and CDR2: MNHNS, SASEGT. The CDR3 totals 15 residues. Losses at the gene ends were 2 bases for V and 10 bases for J; bases not matched to a gene: 9. Here the CDR3 DNA reads TGTGCCAGCAGTGAAACAGGGGGTGCACAGTCGGAGCTGTTTTTT. Protein product: CASSETGGAQSELFF.

This clone has only one observation. V usage is TRBV27 and J usage is TRBJ2-7, with D perhaps matching TRBD1 (5 bases). CDR1 and CDR2 from the germline V gene are MNHEY and SMNVEV (reference sequence). This CDR3 comprises 11 residues. Between the trimmed V and J ends, which lost 5 bases and 4 bases, there was a span of 6 bases. Here the CDR3 DNA reads TGTGCCAGCAGTCCAGGGTACGAGCAGTACTTC. Its translation: CASSPGYEQYF.

The chain employs TRBV9 and TRBJ2-2; no firm D call. The CDR3 contains 13 residues. Trimming took off 0 bases at V and 6 bases at J, with 6 bases between the two ends. Germline V CDR1 and CDR2: SGDLS, YYNGEE. The CDR3, as DNA: TGTGCCAGCAGCGTAGGTAGTGCCGGGGAGCTGTTTTTT. Amino acid sequence: CASSVGSAGELFF.

This chain links TRBV7-9 with TRBJ2-7; tentative D call: TRBD2 (6 bases). Germline CDR1 and CDR2: SEHNR and FQNEAQ (reference sequence). V dropped 1 base and J dropped 10 bases, with 8 bases sitting between them. This CDR3 region has 11 residues. CDR3 sequence: CASSLGGDQYF. The CDR3 bases are TGTGCCAGCAGCTTAGGGGGGGATCAGTACTTC.

This clone appeared a single time. This chain joins TRBV6-5 and TRBJ1-5; a weak D match, TRBD1 (5 bases). Deletions cut 7 bases from V and 9 bases from J, with 16 bases between. The germline gives CDR1 MNHEY, CDR2 SVGAGI. This CDR3 region has 13 residues. CDR3 DNA sequence: TGTGCCAGCACCACGGGGGGTGGCGGGCCCCAGCATTTT. Translating gives CASTTGGGGPQHF.

The J gene is TRBJ1-1, the V gene TRBV27; 7 bases align to TRBD1. The CDR3 has 14 amino acids. Germline V gene data show CDR1 as MNHEY and CDR2 as SMNVEV (reference sequence). After removal of 4 bases from V and 6 bases from J, the junction contained 8 bases not matched to a gene. CDR3 amino acids: CASSSLTGFSEAFF. The DNA for the CDR3 is TGTGCCAGCAGTTCCCTGACAGGGTTCTCTGAAGCTTTCTTT.

The gene calls are TRBV7-2 and TRBJ1-5, with unresolved D. The CDR3 is made up of 15 amino acids. Germline CDR1 SGHTA, CDR2 FQGNSA. The ends were cut back, 3 bases at V and 3 bases at J, with 12 bases in the middle. The CDR3: CASSFVAGNNQPQHF. The CDR3 bases are TGTGCCAGCAGCTTCGTGGCCGGGAACAATCAGCCCCAGCATTTT.

This chain connects TRBV5-1 to TRBJ1-4, with 9 positions matching TRBD1. The CDR3 is 15 amino acids. Germline V CDR1 and CDR2: SGHRS, YFSETQ. V trimming: 4 bases; J trimming: 8 bases; junction bases outside the gene matches: 9. The CDR3 DNA reads as TGCGCCAGCAGCCCTCCGGGACAGGGAGGCGAAAAACTGTTTTTT. Translation: CASSPPGQGGEKLFF.

The rearrangement uses TRBV29-1 and TRBJ2-7, with D perhaps TRBD2 (5 bases). This CDR3 contains 13 residues. CDR1 and CDR2 from the germline V gene are SQVTM and ANQGSEA. V lost 4 bases and J lost 3, with 13 bases in between. Here the CDR3 DNA reads TGCAGCGTTGGGATCACTAGTAGCTACGAGCAGTACTTC. Translating it yields CSVGITSSYEQYF.

This sequence joins TRBV7-2 and TRBJ2-7, with a tentative D call TRBD1 (5 bases). CDR1 is SGHTA and CDR2 is FQGNSA in the germline V gene. The CDR3 has 17 amino acids. The ends were cut back, 1 base at V and 7 bases at J, with 23 bases in the middle. CDR3 coding DNA: TGTGCCAGCAGCTTAGGTTCGATTACTTGGGGCCCGCTGGAGCAGTACTTC. Amino acid sequence: CASSLGSITWGPLEQYF. The full variable domain, completed using reference TRBV7-2 and TRBJ2-7, is GAGVSQSPSNKVTEKGKDVELRCDPISGHTALYWYRQSLGQGLEFLIYFQGNSAPDKSGLPSDRFSAERTGGSVSTLTIQRTQQEDSAVYLCASSLGSITWGPLEQYFGPGTRLTVT.

The chain employs TRBV7-9 and TRBJ2-2, with D hard to call. In germline, CDR1 is SEHNR, CDR2 FQNEAQ (reference sequence). The CDR3 has 13 residues. V was cut by 5 bases and J by 6 bases, with 10 bases left in between. CDR3 nucleotides: TGTGCCAGCAGCGACTTTATTGCCGGGGAGCTGTTTTTT. Translation gives CASSDFIAGELFF.

The DNA of the CDR3 is TGTGCCAGCAGAAAAGGAATCCTAGCGGGAGGGCCCGATGAGCAGTTCTTC. It translates to CASRKGILAGGPDEQFF. V gene TRBV6-4 combines with J gene TRBJ2-1, with 12 bases aligning to TRBD2. The germline gives CDR1 MRHNA, CDR2 SNTAGT. V shed 6 bases, J shed 8 bases, and the junction held 14 bases outside the gene matches. This CDR3 has 17 amino acids.

The rearrangement links TRBV10-1 to TRBJ1-5; D gene ambiguous. The CDR3 has 14 amino acids. The germline V gene encodes CDR1 WNHNN and CDR2 SYGVQD (reference sequence). V was pared by 3 bases and J by 2 bases, with 8 bases between. CDR3 sequence: CASSEEGRNQPQHF. The CDR3 DNA reads as TGCGCCAGCAGTGAAGAGGGTCGCAATCAGCCCCAGCATTTT.

This clone was seen only a few times. The J gene is TRBJ2-5, the V gene TRBV9; a possible D gene is TRBD1 (5 bases). The length of the CDR3 is 13 residues. Trimming left V 5 bases short and J 7 bases short, with 15 bases between. CDR1 is SGDLS and CDR2 is YYNGEE in the germline V gene. Written as DNA, the CDR3 is TGTGCCAGCAGTGCTCAGGGATTGGGGACCCAGTACTTC. This sequence encodes CASSAQGLGTQYF. Supplemented by reference TRBV9 and TRBJ2-5, the full variable domain reads DSGVTQTPKHLITATGQRVTLRCSPRSGDLSVYWYQQSLDQGLQFLIQYYNGEERAKGNILERFSAQQFPDLHSELNLSSLELGDSALYFCASSAQGLGTQYFGPGTRLLVL.

J is TRBJ2-1 and V is TRBV9; 7 bases map to TRBD2. This CDR3 region has 14 residues. J was trimmed by 7 bases and V by 4 bases; bases with no gene match: 8. The germline CDR1 and CDR2 sequences are SGDLS and YYNGEE. The CDR3 region is CASSPTTSSNEQFF. For the CDR3, the DNA is TGTGCCAGCAGCCCCACGACTAGCTCGAATGAGCAGTTCTTC.

The rearrangement uses TRBV3-1 (or the pseudogene TRBV3-2) and TRBJ2-7, with D perhaps TRBD1 (6 bases). Germline V gives CDR1 LGHDT, CDR2 YNNKEL (reference sequence). V shed 3 bases and J shed 3 bases, with 12 bases lying between them. The CDR3 is 14 residues long. CDR3 in amino acids: CASSQGAFFYEQYF. The CDR3, as DNA: TGTGCCAGCAGCCAGGGGGCATTTTTCTACGAGCAGTACTTC.

The chain uses TRBV5-1 and TRBJ2-2, with 8 bases aligning to TRBD1. Germline V lookup: CDR1 SGHRS, CDR2 YFSETQ. The CDR3 is 17 residues long. V was pared by 0 bases and J by 7 bases, with 11 bases of the junction left unmatched. CDR3 protein: CASSLVMQGALGGELFF. The CDR3, as DNA: TGCGCCAGCAGCTTGGTTATGCAGGGGGCGCTTGGCGGGGAGCTGTTTTTT.

This clone showed up just once. The CDR3 loop is CAWSVTGDYGELFF. In DNA form, the CDR3 reads TGTGCCTGGAGTGTAACGGGGGATTACGGGGAGCTGTTTTTT. This chain joins TRBV30 and TRBJ2-2; maybe TRBD2 (6 bases). Germline V CDR1 and CDR2: GTSNPN, SVGIG (reference sequence). The CDR3 is made up of 14 amino acids. With 0 bases removed from V and 7 bases from J, the gap between germline ends came to 12 bases.